The present TCR beta chain was sequenced within a study of T cells after yellow fever vaccination. Each CDR3 protein gets one entry after TCRdb re-called the 5' RACE reads with MiXCR. Among 170,000 or so distinct CDR3 sequences listed, approximately 6.2% were seen once. Turning to this clonotype: Its antigen is as yet unknown.

CDR3 length: 16 residues. Trimming took off 1 base at V and 0 bases at J, with 13 bases between the two ends. Germline V gene sequence: CDR1 SGHRS, CDR2 YFSETQ. Study-wide points: Shared CD4/CD8 clonotypes were a small share, likely from convergent recombination.

This chain links TRBV5-1 with TRBJ1-1, with a possible D match to TRBD1 (6 bases). Source: CD4+ T cells sorted from PBMCs, taken on the day of the first yellow fever vaccination. The sequence was obtained from a man aged 18 to 35 who received the YFV17D yellow fever vaccine. The CDR3 coding sequence is TGCGCCAGCAGCTTGTTGTCACAGGGCGTGAACACTGAAGCTTTCTTT. Amino acids: CASSLLSQGVNTEAFF.